One sample yielded the 30 T cell receptor beta chains listed below, sequenced in a study of blood T cell repertoires in COVID-19. Sequencing was performed with immunoSEQ multiplex PCR; in TCRdb, only in-frame clones are kept and a portion is missing. The sample yields 65,000 to 80,000 clones, roughly 84% seen once. The material sequenced was peripheral blood. Source of these receptors: a man aged 65 to 79 with active or convalescent COVID-19.

This chain joins TRBV5-6 and TRBJ2-3; D uncertain. CDR3 size: 15 residues. The germline CDR1 and CDR2 sequences are SGHDT and YYEEEE. V lost 0 bases, J lost 2 bases, and 10 bases lay in between. DNA of the CDR3: TGTGCCAGCAGCTTGGGCGGAGCGATCACAGATACGCAGTATTTT. Translating gives CASSLGGAITDTQYF.

The chain joins TRBV5-1 to TRBJ1-2, with 10 positions matching TRBD1. CDR1 is SGHRS and CDR2 is YFSETQ in the germline V gene. Losses at the gene ends were 0 bases for V and 4 bases for J; bases not matched to a gene: 12. CDR3 length: 18 residues. In DNA form, the CDR3 reads TGCGCCAGCAGCTTGGATGGGACCGGGACAGGGGCGGGCTATGGCTACACCTTC. It yields the protein CASSLDGTGTGAGYGYTF.

The V and J genes are TRBV9 and TRBJ1-2; D possibly corresponds to TRBD1 (5 bases). The germline V and J ends were trimmed by 3 bases and 7 bases, with 13 bases remaining between them. This CDR3 has 13 amino acids. Germline loops: CDR1 SGDLS, CDR2 YYNGEE. DNA for the CDR3: TGTGCCAGCAGCGATACGGGGGGAGGTGGCTACACCTTC. This codes for CASSDTGGGGYTF. The full variable domain, completed using reference TRBV9 and TRBJ1-2, is DSGVTQTPKHLITATGQRVTLRCSPRSGDLSVYWYQQSLDQGLQFLIQYYNGEERAKGNILERFSAQQFPDLHSELNLSSLELGDSALYFCASSDTGGGGYTFGSGTRLTVV.

This rearrangement joins TRBV27 to TRBJ2-5; 10 positions agree with TRBD1. The CDR3 runs to 14 residues. Germline CDR1 and CDR2: MNHEY and SMNVEV (reference sequence). The V gene end was trimmed by 5 bases and the J gene end by 3 bases; junction bases not matched to a gene: 3. CDR3 in amino acids: CASSLDRGEETQYF. The CDR3 DNA is TGTGCCAGCAGTCTGGACAGGGGGGAAGAGACCCAGTACTTC.

This chain uses TRBV6-5 with TRBJ1-1; D is perhaps TRBD1 (5 bases). V was pared by 0 bases and J by 5 bases, with 10 bases between. Germline lookup yields CDR1 MNHEY and CDR2 SVGAGI. The CDR3 spans 14 residues. The CDR3 region is CASSYSGGGTEAFF. The CDR3 DNA is TGTGCCAGCAGTTACTCCGGGGGGGGGACTGAAGCTTTCTTT.

J is TRBJ1-4 and V is TRBV6-6; 8 bases match TRBD1. The germline V gene has CDR1 MNHNY and CDR2 SVGAGI (reference sequence). V was pared by 2 bases and J by 7 bases, with 6 bases of the junction left unmatched. The CDR3 is 15 residues long. Written as DNA, the CDR3 is TGTGCCAGCAGTTACCCACAGGGGGAAATTGAAAAACTGTTTTTT. It yields the protein CASSYPQGEIEKLFF.

V is TRBV30 and J is TRBJ1-6; possibly TRBD1 for D (6 bases). Germline V CDR1 and CDR2: GTSNPN, SVGIG (reference sequence). The CDR3 spans 15 residues. V was cut by 3 bases and J by 7 bases, with 16 bases left in between. The CDR3 spells CAWRAPDRLNSPLHF. The CDR3 region has the DNA TGTGCCTGGAGAGCTCCTGACAGGTTAAATTCACCCCTCCACTTT.

This clone has just a few counts. This rearrangement joins TRBV6-2 or TRBV6-3 to TRBJ1-3, with D perhaps matching TRBD1 (6 bases). CDR3 size: 14 residues. The V end lost 2 bases, the J end lost 4 bases, and 9 bases lay between the germline ends. Per the germline V gene, CDR1 is MNHEY and CDR2 is SVGEGT. The CDR3 spells CASSYGTTGNTIYF. The CDR3 DNA reads TGTGCCAGCAGTTACGGGACAACCGGAAACACCATATATTTT.

J is TRBJ1-2 and V is TRBV7-9, with 7 bases fitting TRBD1. V gave up 5 bases and J gave up 2 bases; unmatched junction bases: 2. The CDR3 totals 13 residues. Per germline, CDR1 SEHNR and CDR2 FQNEAQ (reference sequence). The CDR3 nucleotides read TGTGCCAGCAGCCAGGACAGGAACTATGGCTACACCTTC. It encodes CASSQDRNYGYTF.

The chain recombines TRBV19 with TRBJ1-3, with D maybe TRBD1 (5 bases). Trimming took 9 bases from V and 4 from J, leaving 25 bases between them. The CDR3 covers 17 residues. From germline, CDR1 is LNHDA and CDR2 SQIVND (reference sequence). In nucleotides, the CDR3 is TGTGCCAGCGCCTACTTCGGGACTCCTTACGCCGGAAACACCATATATTTT. It translates to CASAYFGTPYAGNTIYF.

The genes are TRBV3-1 (or the pseudogene TRBV3-2) and TRBJ1-3, with D unclear. This CDR3 spans 14 amino acids. CDR1 LGHDT and CDR2 YNNKEL come from the germline V gene (reference sequence). V shed 1 base and J shed 4 bases, with 8 bases lying between them. The CDR3, as DNA: TGTGCCAGCAGCCAAGTTGGCAGGGGAAACACCATATATTTT. Residues: CASSQVGRGNTIYF.

This chain connects TRBV7-7 to TRBJ2-2; TRBD1 matches 7 bases. CDR1 SSHAT and CDR2 FNYEAQ come from the germline V gene (reference sequence). The CDR3 sequence is 14 residues long. Trimming cost V 6 bases and J 3 bases; bases outside gene matches: 4. This CDR3 is CASRRGQHTGELFF. CDR3 nucleotides: TGTGCCAGCAGGAGGGGACAGCACACCGGGGAGCTGTTTTTT.

J is TRBJ2-5 and V is TRBV6-2 or TRBV6-3; TRBD1 matches 9 bases. CDR1 MNHEY and CDR2 SVGEGT come from the germline V gene. There are 16 residues in the CDR3. Unmatched junction bases numbered 5, after V lost 2 bases and J lost 1 base. CDR3 coding DNA: TGTGCCAGCAGTTACCGGGACAGGGAGCCCCAAGAGACCCAGTACTTC. This gives the protein CASSYRDREPQETQYF.

The V gene is TRBV27, the J gene TRBJ1-2, with D maybe TRBD1 (6 bases). The length of the CDR3 is 15 residues. V lost 7 bases, J lost 3 bases, and 18 bases lay in between. Germline V gene lookup returns CDR1 MNHEY and CDR2 SMNVEV (reference sequence). The CDR3 reads CASILPLDSHYGYTF. For the CDR3, the DNA is TGTGCCAGCATCCTCCCTTTGGACAGCCACTATGGCTACACCTTC.

This chain connects TRBV5-1 to TRBJ1-1; TRBD1 aligns across 7 bases. The CDR3 is 14 residues long. The J segment lost 5 bases and the V segment lost 0 bases, leaving 4 bases of the junction unmatched. Germline V CDR1 and CDR2: SGHRS, YFSETQ. CDR3 nucleotide sequence: TGCGCCAGCAGCTTGGGAGGGGGCGAAACTGAAGCTTTCTTT. It codes for CASSLGGGETEAFF.

The chain couples TRBV5-1 to TRBJ2-1; maybe TRBD2 (5 bases). Germline CDR1 and CDR2: SGHRS and YFSETQ. V was cut by 0 bases and J by 1 base, with 8 bases left in between. The CDR3 loop spans 15 amino acids. The CDR3 region has the DNA TGCGCCAGCAGCTTGGACCCGGGGTCCTACAATGAGCAGTTCTTC. It yields the protein CASSLDPGSYNEQFF. The full variable domain, with the rest looked up from reference TRBV5-1 and TRBJ2-1, is KAGVTQTPRYLIKTRGQQVTLSCSPISGHRSVSWYQQTPGQGLQFLFEYFSETQRNKGNFPGRFSGRQFSNSRSEMNVSTLELGDSALYLCASSLDPGSYNEQFFGPGTRLTVL.

V gene TRBV19 combines with J gene TRBJ2-5, with a weak D call TRBD2 (6 bases). The germline V gene has CDR1 LNHDA and CDR2 SQIVND (reference sequence). Trimming removed 8 bases at V and 4 bases at J, with 11 bases between. This CDR3 contains 12 residues. The CDR3 DNA is TGTGCCAGTGGGGACTTCCCAGAGACCCAGTACTTC. The encoded protein is CASGDFPETQYF.

The genes are TRBV4-2 and TRBJ2-5; D uncertain. The CDR3 totals 12 residues. V was pared by 4 bases and J by 1 base, with 4 bases between. In germline, CDR1 is LGHNA, CDR2 YNFKEQ. CDR3: CASSRVQETQYF. In DNA, the CDR3 is TGTGCCAGCAGCCGCGTCCAAGAGACCCAGTACTTC.

This chain joins TRBV30 and TRBJ1-2; no clear D. The CDR3 is 15 residues long. The germline CDR1 and CDR2 sequences are GTSNPN and SVGIG (reference sequence). The V gene lost 2 bases and the J gene lost 3 bases, with 16 bases spanning the gap. CDR3 residues: CAWSPLVAPYYGYTF. Written as DNA, the CDR3 is TGTGCCTGGAGTCCTCTGGTGGCCCCTTACTATGGCTACACCTTC.

The V call is TRBV28, the J call TRBJ1-5; D unclear. The CDR3 consists of 14 residues. Trimming shortened V by 6 bases and J by 2 bases, and 11 bases separated the two germline ends. CDR1 is MDHEN and CDR2 is SYDVKM in the germline V gene. CDR3 coding DNA: TGTGCCAGCAGCCTGGCCGGGGGCAATCAGCCCCAGCATTTT. Protein sequence: CASSLAGGNQPQHF. The full variable domain, in which reference TRBV28 and TRBJ1-5 provide the parts outside the CDR3, is DVKVTQSSRYLVKRTGEKVFLECVQDMDHENMFWYRQDPGLGLRLIYFSYDVKMKEKGDIPEGYSVSREKKERFSLILESASTNQTSMYLCASSLAGGNQPQHFGDGTRLSIL.

CDR3 sequence: CASSLAAGVNSPLHF. The CDR3 DNA reads TGTGCCAGCAGCTTGGCGGCAGGGGTGAATTCACCCCTCCACTTT. The chain is built from TRBV5-4 and TRBJ1-6; weak D call: TRBD1 (6 bases). Trimming took 0 bases from V and 7 from J, leaving 11 bases between them. CDR3 length: 15 residues. Germline values: CDR1 SGHNT, CDR2 YYREEE (reference sequence).

V usage is TRBV19 and J usage is TRBJ2-7, with 11 bases aligning to TRBD2. Germline assignment: CDR1 LNHDA and CDR2 SQIVND (reference sequence). This CDR3 is built from 15 residues. V lost 3 bases and J lost 3; bases outside the gene matches: 4. The CDR3 coding sequence is TGTGCCAGTAGTATGACTAGCGGGGCACGCTACGAGCAGTACTTC. Translating it yields CASSMTSGARYEQYF.

This chain uses TRBV28 with TRBJ1-1; 9 bases are a match to TRBD1. This CDR3 is 15 amino acids long. The germline V gene encodes CDR1 MDHEN and CDR2 SYDVKM. Losses at the gene ends were 6 bases for V and 4 bases for J; bases not matched to a gene: 9. CDR3 loop: CASRNRQGGATEAFF. The CDR3 nucleotides read TGTGCCAGCAGGAACCGACAGGGGGGGGCCACTGAAGCTTTCTTT.

This chain connects TRBV10-2 to TRBJ2-7; the match to TRBD2 covers 9 bases. Unmatched junction bases numbered 14, after V lost 8 bases and J lost 9 bases. Germline loops: CDR1 WSHSY, CDR2 SAAADI. The CDR3 is 14 amino acids. The CDR3 spells CASRLAGTPPGQYF. The CDR3 coding sequence is TGCGCCAGCCGTCTAGCGGGGACCCCCCCTGGGCAGTACTTC.

Comment on this clone: This same CDR3 is encoded by further DNA sequences in the sample. The V call is TRBV11-2, the J call TRBJ2-3, with D tentatively TRBD2 (6 bases). Deletions cut 1 base from V and 4 bases from J, with 6 bases between. There are 13 residues in the CDR3. The V gene's germline CDR1 is SGHAT and CDR2 FQNNGV. The CDR3 nucleotides read TGTGCCAGCAGCTTAGCGGGGGCAGATACGCAGTATTTT. Its translation is CASSLAGADTQYF.

This clone has a single count. V is TRBV7-8 and J is TRBJ2-7; D gene uncertain. Trimming left V 0 bases short and J 9 bases short, with 12 bases between. Germline-derived CDR1 and CDR2 are SGHVS and FQNEAQ. The CDR3 has 13 amino acids. CDR3 loop: CASSLATVPLQYF. CDR3 bases: TGTGCCAGCAGCTTAGCAACGGTCCCCCTGCAGTACTTC.

The V call is TRBV14, the J call TRBJ1-5, with TRBD1 matching over 7 bases. The CDR3 has 15 amino acids. The V segment lost 1 base and the J segment 7 bases; nucleotides outside the gene matches: 7. The V gene's germline CDR1 is SGHDN and CDR2 FVKESK. CDR3 sequence: CASSQVRGGLQPQHF. DNA of the CDR3: TGTGCCAGCAGCCAAGTGAGAGGGGGCTTACAGCCCCAGCATTTT.

The chain recombines TRBV28 with TRBJ2-1; a weak D match, TRBD2 (5 bases). The CDR3 extends over 13 amino acids. The germline CDR1 and CDR2 sequences are MDHEN and SYDVKM. Trimming cost V 3 bases and J 7 bases, with 10 bases left between them. Written as DNA, the CDR3 is TGTGCCAGCAGTTTGGACTGGGGTAATGAGCAGTTCTTC. Its protein product is CASSLDWGNEQFF.

The chain recombines TRBV30 with TRBJ1-1, with 9 bases matching TRBD1. Trimming took 5 bases from V and 3 from J; bases not matched to a gene: 4. Germline loops: CDR1 GTSNPN, CDR2 SVGIG (reference sequence). This CDR3 has 13 residues. The CDR3 region is CAWGGDRDTEAFF. CDR3 nucleotides: TGTGCCTGGGGAGGGGACAGGGACACTGAAGCTTTCTTT.

The chain links TRBV5-4 to TRBJ2-6; maybe TRBD1 (5 bases). The CDR3 contains 15 residues. V was cut by 7 bases and J by 0 bases, with 11 bases left in between. The germline gives CDR1 SGHNT, CDR2 YYREEE (reference sequence). The CDR3 here is CASHPDSSGANVLTF. CDR3 coding DNA: TGTGCCAGCCATCCCGACAGCTCTGGGGCCAACGTCCTGACTTTC. The variable domain in full, completed from reference TRBV5-4 and TRBJ2-6, reads ETGVTQSPTHLIKTRGQQVTLRCSSQSGHNTVSWYQQALGQGPQFIFQYYREEENGRGNFPPRFSGLQFPNYSSELNVNALELDDSALYLCASHPDSSGANVLTFGAGSRLTVL.